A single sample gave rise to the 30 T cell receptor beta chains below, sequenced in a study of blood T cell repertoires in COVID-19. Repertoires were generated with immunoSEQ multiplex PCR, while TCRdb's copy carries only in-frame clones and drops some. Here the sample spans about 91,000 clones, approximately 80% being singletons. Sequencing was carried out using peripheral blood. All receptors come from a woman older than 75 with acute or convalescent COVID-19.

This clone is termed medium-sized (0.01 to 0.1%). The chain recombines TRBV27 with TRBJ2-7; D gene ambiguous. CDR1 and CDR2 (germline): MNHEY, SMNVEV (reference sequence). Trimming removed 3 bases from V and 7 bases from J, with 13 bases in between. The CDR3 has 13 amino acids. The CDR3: CASSFTVAGEQYF. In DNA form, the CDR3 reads TGTGCCAGCAGTTTTACAGTTGCTGGTGAGCAGTACTTC.

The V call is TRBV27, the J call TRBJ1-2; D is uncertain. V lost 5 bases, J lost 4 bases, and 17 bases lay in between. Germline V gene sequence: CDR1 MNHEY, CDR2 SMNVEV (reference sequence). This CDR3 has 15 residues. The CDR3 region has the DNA TGTGCCAGCAGTCGTCTTGGAACAGATCGCTATGGCTACACCTTC. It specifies CASSRLGTDRYGYTF.

The CDR3: CASSFSTDSGNTIYF. The CDR3 bases are TGTGCCAGCAGCTTCTCGACAGACTCTGGAAACACCATATATTTT. The chain uses TRBV7-2 and TRBJ1-3; TRBD1 might be the D (5 bases). Germline V gives CDR1 SGHTA, CDR2 FQGNSA. Between the trimmed V and J ends, which lost 3 bases and 0 bases, there was a span of 9 bases. The CDR3 extends over 15 amino acids.

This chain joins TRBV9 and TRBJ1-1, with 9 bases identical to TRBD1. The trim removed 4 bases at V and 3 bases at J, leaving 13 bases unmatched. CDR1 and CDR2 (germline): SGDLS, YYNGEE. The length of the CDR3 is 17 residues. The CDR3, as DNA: TGTGCCAGCAGCCCCCTAGAGGTCCGGACAGGGGACACTGAAGCTTTCTTT. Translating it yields CASSPLEVRTGDTEAFF.

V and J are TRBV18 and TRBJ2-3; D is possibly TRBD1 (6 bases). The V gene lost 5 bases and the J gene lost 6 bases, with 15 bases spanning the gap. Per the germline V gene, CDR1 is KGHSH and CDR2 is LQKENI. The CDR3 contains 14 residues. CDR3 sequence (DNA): TGTGCCAGCTCAGTCGGGACAACTCGGGATACGCAGTATTTT. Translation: CASSVGTTRDTQYF. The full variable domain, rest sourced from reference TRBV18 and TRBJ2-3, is NAGVMQNPRHLVRRRGQEARLRCSPMKGHSHVYWYRQLPEEGLKFMVYLQKENIIDESGMPKERFSAEFPKEGPSILRIQQVVRGDSAAYFCASSVGTTRDTQYFGPGTRLTVL.

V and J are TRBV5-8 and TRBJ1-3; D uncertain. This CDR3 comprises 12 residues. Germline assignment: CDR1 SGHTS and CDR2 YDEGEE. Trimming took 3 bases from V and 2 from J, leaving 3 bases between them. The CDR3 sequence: CASSSPGNTIYF. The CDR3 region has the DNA TGTGCCAGCAGCTCTCCTGGAAACACCATATATTTT.

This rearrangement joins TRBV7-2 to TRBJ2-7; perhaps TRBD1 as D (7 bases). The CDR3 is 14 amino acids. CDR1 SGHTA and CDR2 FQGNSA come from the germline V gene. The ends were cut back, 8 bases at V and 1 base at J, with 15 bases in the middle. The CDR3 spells CASVRDSLSYEQYF. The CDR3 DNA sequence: TGTGCCAGCGTGCGGGACAGCCTATCCTACGAGCAGTACTTC.

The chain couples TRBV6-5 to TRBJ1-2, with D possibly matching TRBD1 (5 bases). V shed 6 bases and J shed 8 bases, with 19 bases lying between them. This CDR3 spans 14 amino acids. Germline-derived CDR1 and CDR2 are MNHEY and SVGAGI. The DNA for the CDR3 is TGTGCCAGCAGCCAAAGGACAAGCTATGAGGGCTACACCTTC. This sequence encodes CASSQRTSYEGYTF.

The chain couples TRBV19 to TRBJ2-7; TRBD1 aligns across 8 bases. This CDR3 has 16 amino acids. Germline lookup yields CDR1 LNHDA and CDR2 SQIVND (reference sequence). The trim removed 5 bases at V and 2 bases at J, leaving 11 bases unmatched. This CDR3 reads CASSASGTGKTYEQYF. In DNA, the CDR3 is TGTGCCAGTAGTGCTTCCGGGACAGGAAAAACCTACGAGCAGTACTTC.

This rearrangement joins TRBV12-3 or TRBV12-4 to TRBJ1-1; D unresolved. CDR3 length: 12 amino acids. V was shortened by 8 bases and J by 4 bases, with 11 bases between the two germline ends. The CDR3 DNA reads TGTGCCAGCGGCCGTAGCGGCACTGAAGCTTTCTTT. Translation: CASGRSGTEAFF.

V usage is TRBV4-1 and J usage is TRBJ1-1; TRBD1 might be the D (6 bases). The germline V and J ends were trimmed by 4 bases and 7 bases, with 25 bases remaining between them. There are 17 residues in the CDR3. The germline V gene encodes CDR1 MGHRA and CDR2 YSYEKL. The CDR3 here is CASSPTGGVILVNEAFF. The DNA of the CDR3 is TGCGCCAGCAGCCCGACAGGCGGAGTCATTCTAGTAAATGAAGCTTTCTTT.

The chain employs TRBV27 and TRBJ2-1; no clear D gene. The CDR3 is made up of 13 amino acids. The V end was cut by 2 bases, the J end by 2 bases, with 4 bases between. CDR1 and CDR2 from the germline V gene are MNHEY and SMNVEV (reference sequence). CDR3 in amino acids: CASSLEPYNEQFF. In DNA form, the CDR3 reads TGTGCCAGCAGTTTAGAGCCCTACAATGAGCAGTTCTTC.

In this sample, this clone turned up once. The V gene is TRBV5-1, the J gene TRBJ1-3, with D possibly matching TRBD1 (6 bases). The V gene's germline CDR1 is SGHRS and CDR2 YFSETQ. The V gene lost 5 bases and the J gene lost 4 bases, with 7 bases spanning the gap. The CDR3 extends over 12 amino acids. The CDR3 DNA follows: TGCGCCAGCAGGGACAGCGGAAACACCATATATTTT. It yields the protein CASRDSGNTIYF.

The CDR3 bases are TGTGCCACCAGCATCGACGGACAGGGTGGGCAGCCCCAGCATTTT. It codes for CATSIDGQGGQPQHF. The gene calls are TRBV15 and TRBJ1-5; 8 bases line up with TRBD1. Trimming cost V 4 bases and J 7 bases; bases outside gene matches: 9. CDR1 and CDR2 from the germline V gene are LNHNV and YYDKDF (reference sequence). This CDR3 is 15 amino acids long.

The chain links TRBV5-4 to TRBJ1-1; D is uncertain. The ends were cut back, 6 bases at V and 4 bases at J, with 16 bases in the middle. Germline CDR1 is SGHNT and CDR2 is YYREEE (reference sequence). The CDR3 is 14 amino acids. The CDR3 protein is CASTDGGRRTEAFF. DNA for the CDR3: TGTGCCAGCACGGATGGAGGAAGGCGCACTGAAGCTTTCTTT.

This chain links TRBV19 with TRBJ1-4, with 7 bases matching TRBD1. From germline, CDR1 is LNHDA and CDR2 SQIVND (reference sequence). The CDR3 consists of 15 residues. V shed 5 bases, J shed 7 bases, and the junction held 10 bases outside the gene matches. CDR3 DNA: TGTGCCAGTAGTCCCCGGACAGGCCGAGGTGAAAAACTGTTTTTT. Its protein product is CASSPRTGRGEKLFF.

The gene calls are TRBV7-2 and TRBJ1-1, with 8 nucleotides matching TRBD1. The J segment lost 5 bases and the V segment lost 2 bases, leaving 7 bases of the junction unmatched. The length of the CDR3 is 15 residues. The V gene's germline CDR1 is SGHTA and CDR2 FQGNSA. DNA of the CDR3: TGTGCCAGCAGCTTATCCAGGGGGCCGGGGACTGAAGCTTTCTTT. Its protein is CASSLSRGPGTEAFF.

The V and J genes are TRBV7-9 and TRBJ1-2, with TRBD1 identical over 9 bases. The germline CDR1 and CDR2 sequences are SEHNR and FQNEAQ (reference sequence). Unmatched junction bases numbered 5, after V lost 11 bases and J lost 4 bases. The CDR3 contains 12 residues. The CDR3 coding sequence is TGTGCCGGGGACAGGGAGGTCTATGGCTACACCTTC. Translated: CAGDREVYGYTF. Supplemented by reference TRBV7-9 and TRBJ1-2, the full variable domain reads DTGVSQNPRHKITKRGQNVTFRCDPISEHNRLYWYRQTLGQGPEFLTYFQNEAQLEKSRLLSDRFSAERPKGSFSTLEIQRTEQGDSAMYLCAGDREVYGYTFGSGTRLTVV.

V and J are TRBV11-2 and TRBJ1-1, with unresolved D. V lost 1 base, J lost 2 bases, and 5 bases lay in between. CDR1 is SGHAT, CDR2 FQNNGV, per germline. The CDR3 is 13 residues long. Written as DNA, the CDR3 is TGTGCCAGCAGCTTAGTGCGAAACACTGAAGCTTTCTTT. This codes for CASSLVRNTEAFF. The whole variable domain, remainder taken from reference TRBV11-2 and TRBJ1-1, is EAGVAQSPRYKIIEKRQSVAFWCNPISGHATLYWYQQILGQGPKLLIQFQNNGVVDDSQLPKDRFSAERLKGVDSTLKIQPAKLEDSAVYLCASSLVRNTEAFFGQGTRLTVV.

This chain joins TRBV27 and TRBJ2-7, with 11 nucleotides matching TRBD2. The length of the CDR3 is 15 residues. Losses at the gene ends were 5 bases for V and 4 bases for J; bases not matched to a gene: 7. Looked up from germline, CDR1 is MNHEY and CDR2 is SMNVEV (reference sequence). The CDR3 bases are TGTGCCAGCAGTCAACTAGCGGGGGTCAGATACGAGCAGTACTTC. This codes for CASSQLAGVRYEQYF.

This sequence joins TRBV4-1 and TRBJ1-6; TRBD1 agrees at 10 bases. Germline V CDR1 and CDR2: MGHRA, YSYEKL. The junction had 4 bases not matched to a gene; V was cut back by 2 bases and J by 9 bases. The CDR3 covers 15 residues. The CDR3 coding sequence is TGCGCCAGCAGCCAATTAGACAGGGGGCCTTCACCCCTCCACTTT. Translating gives CASSQLDRGPSPLHF.

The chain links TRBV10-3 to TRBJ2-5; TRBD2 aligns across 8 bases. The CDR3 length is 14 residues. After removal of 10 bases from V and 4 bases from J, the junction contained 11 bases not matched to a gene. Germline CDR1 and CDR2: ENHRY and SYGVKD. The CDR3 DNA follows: TGTGCCACCTCGGGGAGCGGGAGTACAGAGACCCAGTACTTC. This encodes CATSGSGSTETQYF.

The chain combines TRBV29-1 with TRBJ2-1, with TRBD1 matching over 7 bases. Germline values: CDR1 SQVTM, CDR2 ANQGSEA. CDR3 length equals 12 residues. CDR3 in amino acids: CSGDSSYNEQFF. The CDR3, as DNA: TGCAGTGGGGACAGCTCATACAATGAGCAGTTCTTC.

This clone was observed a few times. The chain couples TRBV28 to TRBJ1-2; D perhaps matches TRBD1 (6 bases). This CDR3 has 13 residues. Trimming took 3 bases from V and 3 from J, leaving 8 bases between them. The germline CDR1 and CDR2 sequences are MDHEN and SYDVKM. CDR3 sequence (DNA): TGTGCCAGCAGTTTGGGGGGGCACTATGGCTACACCTTC. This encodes CASSLGGHYGYTF.

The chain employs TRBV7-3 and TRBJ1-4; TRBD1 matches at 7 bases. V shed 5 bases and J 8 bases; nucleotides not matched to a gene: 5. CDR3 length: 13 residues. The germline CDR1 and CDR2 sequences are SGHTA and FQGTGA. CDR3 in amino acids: CASSRQGGEKLFF. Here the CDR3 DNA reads TGTGCCAGCAGCCGCCAGGGGGGAGAAAAACTGTTTTTT.

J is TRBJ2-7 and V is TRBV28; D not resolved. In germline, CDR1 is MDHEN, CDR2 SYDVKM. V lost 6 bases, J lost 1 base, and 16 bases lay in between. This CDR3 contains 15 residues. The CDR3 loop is CASRISASPSYEQYF. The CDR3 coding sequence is TGTGCCAGCAGGATCAGCGCATCGCCTTCCTACGAGCAGTACTTC.

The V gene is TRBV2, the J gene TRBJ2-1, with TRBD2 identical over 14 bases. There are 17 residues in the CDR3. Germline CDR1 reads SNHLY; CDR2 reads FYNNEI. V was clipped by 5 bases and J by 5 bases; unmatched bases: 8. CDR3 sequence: CASSRLAGGQTHNEQFF. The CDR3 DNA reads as TGTGCCAGCAGTCGACTAGCGGGGGGGCAGACCCACAATGAGCAGTTCTTC.

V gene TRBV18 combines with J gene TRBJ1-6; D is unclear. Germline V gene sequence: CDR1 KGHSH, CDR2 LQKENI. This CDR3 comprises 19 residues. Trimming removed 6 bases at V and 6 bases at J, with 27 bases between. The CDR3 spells CASSHAYAGRRETNSPLHF. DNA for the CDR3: TGTGCCAGCTCGCACGCCTATGCAGGAAGGCGAGAGACTAATTCACCCCTCCACTTT.

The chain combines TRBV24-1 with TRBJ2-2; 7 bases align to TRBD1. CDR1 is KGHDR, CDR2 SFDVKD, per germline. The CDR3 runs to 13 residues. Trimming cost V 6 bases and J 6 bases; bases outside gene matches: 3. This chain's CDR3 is CATSKTGPGELFF. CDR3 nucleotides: TGTGCCACCAGTAAGACAGGGCCCGGGGAGCTGTTTTTT.

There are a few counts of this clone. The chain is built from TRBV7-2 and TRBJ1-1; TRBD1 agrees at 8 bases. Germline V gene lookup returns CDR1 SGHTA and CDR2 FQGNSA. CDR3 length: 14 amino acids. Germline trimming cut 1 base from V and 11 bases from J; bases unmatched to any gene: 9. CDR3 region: CASSLVGQVQGAFF. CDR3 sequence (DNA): TGTGCCAGCAGCTTAGTGGGACAGGTCCAGGGTGCTTTCTTT.